The clone carrying this T cell receptor beta chain was found a few times. Described time point: persistent/refractory GD, antithyroid drugs over 5 years with positive TRAb. PBMCs provided the RNA from which the TCR library was made. The data derive from a study of regulatory T cells in long-lasting Graves disease. For TCR beta, libraries came from iRepertoire HTBI primers and Arm-PCR of CDR3 regions. TCRdb reprocessed the multiplex PCR reads with MiXCR, giving one entry per CDR3 protein. The repertoire holds 600,000 to 800,000 distinct CDR3 sequences, with approximately 31% as singletons. This CDR3 region has 14 residues. Germline CDR1 reads SGHRS; CDR2 reads YFSETQ. V dropped 4 bases and J dropped 6 bases, with 17 bases sitting between them.

This rearrangement joins TRBV5-1 to TRBJ2-7, with D unresolved. This sample comprised peripheral blood mononuclear cells (PBMCs), obtained when the disease was refractory, from a patient treated with antithyroid drugs. The sequence came from a female donor with Graves disease. CDR3 bases: TGCGCCAGCAGCCGAACTTTAGGTTTTGTCGAGCAGTACTTC. Translation gives CASSRTLGFVEQYF.